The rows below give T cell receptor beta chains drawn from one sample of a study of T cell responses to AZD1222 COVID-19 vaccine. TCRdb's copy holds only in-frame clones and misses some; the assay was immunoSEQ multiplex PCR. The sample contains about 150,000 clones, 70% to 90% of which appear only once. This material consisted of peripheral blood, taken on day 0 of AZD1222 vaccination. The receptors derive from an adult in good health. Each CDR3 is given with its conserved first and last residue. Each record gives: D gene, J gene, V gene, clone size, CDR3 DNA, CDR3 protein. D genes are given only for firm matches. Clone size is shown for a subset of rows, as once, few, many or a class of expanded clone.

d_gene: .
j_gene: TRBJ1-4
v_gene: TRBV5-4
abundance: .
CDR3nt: TGTGCCAGCAGCGGACCAGGGACAACTAATGAAAAACTGTTTTTT
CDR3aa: CASSGPGTTNEKLFF

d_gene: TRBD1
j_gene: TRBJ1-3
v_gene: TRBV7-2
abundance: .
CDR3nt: TGTGCCAGCAGCTCCACAGGGGCTGGAAACACCATATATTTT
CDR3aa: CASSSTGAGNTIYF

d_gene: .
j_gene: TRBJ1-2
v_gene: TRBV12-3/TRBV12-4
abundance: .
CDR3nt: TGTGCCAGCAGTTTCCGCCATGGCTACACCTTC
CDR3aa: CASSFRHGYTF

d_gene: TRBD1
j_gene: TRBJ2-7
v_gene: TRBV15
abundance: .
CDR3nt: TGTGCCACCGCGCCCGGGACAGGGATATACTACGAGCAGTACTTC
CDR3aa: CATAPGTGIYYEQYF

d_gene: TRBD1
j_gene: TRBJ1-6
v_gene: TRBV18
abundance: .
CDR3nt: TGTGCCACCTTCCTTGGGACAGGGCATTCACCCCTCCACTTT
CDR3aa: CATFLGTGHSPLHF

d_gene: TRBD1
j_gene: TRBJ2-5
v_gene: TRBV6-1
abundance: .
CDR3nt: TGTGCCAGCAGGGACAGGTCCGAGACCCAGTACTTC
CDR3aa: CASRDRSETQYF

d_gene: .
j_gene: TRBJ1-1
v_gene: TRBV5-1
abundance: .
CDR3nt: TGCGCCAGCAGCCTCTCCGCAGTTCTGGCTGAAGCTTTCTTT
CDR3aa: CASSLSAVLAEAFF

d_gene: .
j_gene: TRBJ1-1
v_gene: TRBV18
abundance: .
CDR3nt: TGTGCCAGCTCACCCGAATTTAACACTGAAGCTTTCTTT
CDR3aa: CASSPEFNTEAFF

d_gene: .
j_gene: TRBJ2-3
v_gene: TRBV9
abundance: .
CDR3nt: TGTGCCAGCAGCACCACCAATCCAGATACGCAGTATTTT
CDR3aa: CASSTTNPDTQYF

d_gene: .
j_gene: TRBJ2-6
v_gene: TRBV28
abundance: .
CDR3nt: TGTGCCAGCAGTTTCTGGGGAATCTCTGGGGCCAACGTCCTGACTTTC
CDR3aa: CASSFWGISGANVLTF

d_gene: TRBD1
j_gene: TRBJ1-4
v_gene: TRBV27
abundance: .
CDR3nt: TGTGCCAGCAGGCCGACAGGGATGGTCTGGGAAAAACTGTTTTTT
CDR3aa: CASRPTGMVWEKLFF

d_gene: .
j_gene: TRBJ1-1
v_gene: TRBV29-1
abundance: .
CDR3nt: TGCAGCGTTGGACAGATGAACACTGAAGCTTTCTTT
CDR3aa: CSVGQMNTEAFF

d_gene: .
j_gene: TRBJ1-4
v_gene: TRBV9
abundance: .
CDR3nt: TGTGCCAGCAGCGTAGGGCAGGCATCATGGGAAAAACTGTTTTTT
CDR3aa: CASSVGQASWEKLFF

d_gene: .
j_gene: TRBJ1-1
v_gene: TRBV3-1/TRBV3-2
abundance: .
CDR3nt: TGTGCCAGCAGCCTCCAGAACACTGAAGCTTTCTTT
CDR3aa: CASSLQNTEAFF

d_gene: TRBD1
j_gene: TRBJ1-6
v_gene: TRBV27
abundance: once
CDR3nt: TGTGCCAGCAGGAAGGACAGGGATCATTCACCCCTCCACTTT
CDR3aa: CASRKDRDHSPLHF

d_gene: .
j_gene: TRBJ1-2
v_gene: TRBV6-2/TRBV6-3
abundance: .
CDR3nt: TGTGCCAGCAGCCCAGACAGTATAGGCGGCTACACCTTC
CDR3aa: CASSPDSIGGYTF

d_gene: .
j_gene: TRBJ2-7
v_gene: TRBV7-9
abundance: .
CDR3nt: TGTGCCAGCAGCTTAAGGGCAGAAGCTGCCTACGAGCAGTACTTC
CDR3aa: CASSLRAEAAYEQYF

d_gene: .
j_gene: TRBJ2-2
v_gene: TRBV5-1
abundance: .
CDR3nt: TGCGCCAGCAACCAGGGGGGCACCGGGGAGCTGTTTTTT
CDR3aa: CASNQGGTGELFF

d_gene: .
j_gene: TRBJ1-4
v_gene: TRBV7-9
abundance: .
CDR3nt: TGTGCCAGCAGCCTAAGGACAGACAATGAAAAACTGTTTTTT
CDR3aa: CASSLRTDNEKLFF

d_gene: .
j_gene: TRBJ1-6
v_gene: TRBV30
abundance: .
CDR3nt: TGTGCCGGGAACCCCGGGGGGGATTCACCCCTCCACTTT
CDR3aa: CAGNPGGDSPLHF

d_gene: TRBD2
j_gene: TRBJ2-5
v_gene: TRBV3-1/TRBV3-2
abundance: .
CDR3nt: TGTGCCAGCAGCCAAGGAGGGACTAGCGGGGCAGGGGAGACCCAGTACTTC
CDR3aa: CASSQGGTSGAGETQYF

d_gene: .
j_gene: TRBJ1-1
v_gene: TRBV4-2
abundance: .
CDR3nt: TGTGCCAGCAGCCAACCCGGGGGGAACACTGAAGCTTTCTTT
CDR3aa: CASSQPGGNTEAFF

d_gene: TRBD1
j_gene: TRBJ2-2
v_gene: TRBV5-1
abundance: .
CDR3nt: TGCGCCAGCAGCTTGAAACCGGGACAGGGCAACACCGGGGAGCTGTTTTTT
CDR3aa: CASSLKPGQGNTGELFF

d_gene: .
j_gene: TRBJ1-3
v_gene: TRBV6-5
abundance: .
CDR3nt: TGTGCCAGCAGTTACACGGGACACCACTCTGGAAACACCATATATTTT
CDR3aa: CASSYTGHHSGNTIYF

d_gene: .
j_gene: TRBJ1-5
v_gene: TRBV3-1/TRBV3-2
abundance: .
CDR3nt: TGTGCCAGCAGCCAAGGGATATCGCTCCAGCCCCAGCATTTT
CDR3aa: CASSQGISLQPQHF

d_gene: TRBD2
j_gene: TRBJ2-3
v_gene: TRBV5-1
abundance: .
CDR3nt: TGCGCCAGCAGCACTAGCGGGGGCACAGATACGCAGTATTTT
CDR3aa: CASSTSGGTDTQYF

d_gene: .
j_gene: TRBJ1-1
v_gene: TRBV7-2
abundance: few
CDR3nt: TGTGCCAGCAACACATTCGGGGACGGAGAAGCTTTCTTT
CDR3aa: CASNTFGDGEAFF

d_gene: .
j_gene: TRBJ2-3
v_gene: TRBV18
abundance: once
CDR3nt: TGTGCCAGCTCACCCGAGGGGGGGCTACACACAGATACGCAGTATTTT
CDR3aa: CASSPEGGLHTDTQYF

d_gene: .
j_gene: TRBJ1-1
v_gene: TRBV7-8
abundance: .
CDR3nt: TGTGCCAGCAGCTTGATGGGGGCTCTGACTGAAGCTTTCTTT
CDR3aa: CASSLMGALTEAFF

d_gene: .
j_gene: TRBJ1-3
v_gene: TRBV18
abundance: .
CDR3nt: TGTGCCAGCTCACCAGGGGGACAAAAGAACACCATATATTTT
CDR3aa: CASSPGGQKNTIYF